These 2 T cell receptor beta chains were all obtained from the same sample, sequenced in a study of blood T cell repertoires in COVID-19. Produced via immunoSEQ multiplex PCR; TCRdb's table is partial and in-frame only. The sample contains tens of thousands of clones, 76% of which appear only once. Sequencing was done on a sample of peripheral blood. Source of these receptors: a man between 45 and 60 years old with active or convalescent COVID-19.

This chain connects TRBV5-1 to TRBJ1-5; D unresolved. Deletions cut 1 base from V and 0 bases from J, with 8 bases between. Germline CDR1 and CDR2: SGHRS and YFSETQ. The CDR3 spans 15 residues. The CDR3 sequence: CASSLLGSSNQPQHF. The CDR3 region has the DNA TGCGCCAGCAGCTTGCTAGGGAGTAGCAATCAGCCCCAGCATTTT.

This chain joins TRBV3-1 (or the pseudogene TRBV3-2) and TRBJ2-3; D remains ambiguous. This CDR3 has 12 amino acids. CDR1 is LGHDT and CDR2 is YNNKEL in the germline V gene (reference sequence). The ends were cut back, 3 bases at V and 14 bases at J, with 15 bases in the middle. CDR3 residues: CASSHQEDQRYF. The CDR3 bases are TGTGCCAGCAGCCATCAAGAAGACCAGCGGTATTTT.